This TCR beta chain derives from a study of blood T cells in healthy people across ages. This clonotype occurred a few times. Its antigen is currently unknown. Primed by a sample-barcoded 5' primer and a J-beta primer mix, a second PCR proceeded for about 7 to 11 cycles. Every cDNA molecule carried a tag from a template-switch adaptor bearing 12 random nucleotides. TCRdb processed the 5' RACE reads anew with MiXCR; each CDR3 protein has one entry. This table has over a million distinct CDR3 sequences, about 45% appearing once. Each sample provided at least 6 micrograms of extracted total RNA. CDR1 and CDR2 (germline): MNHEY, SVGAGI. The CDR3 spans 16 residues. Trimming cost V 8 bases and J 1 base, with 19 bases left between them. Study-wide points: Measured against age, TCR beta diversity per million T cells decreased in a roughly linear manner. Leaving the PBMCs unsorted stopped any conclusive comparison of naive versus antigen-experienced cells.

The sample consisted of blood. This clonotype originated in a young woman in good health. The chain is built from TRBV6-5 and TRBJ2-3, with D perhaps matching TRBD1 or TRBD2 (5 bases each). In DNA, the CDR3 is TGTGCCAGCCGGGGTGGGGGAGCCAAACGCACAGATACGCAGTATTTT. Protein product: CASRGGGAKRTDTQYF.